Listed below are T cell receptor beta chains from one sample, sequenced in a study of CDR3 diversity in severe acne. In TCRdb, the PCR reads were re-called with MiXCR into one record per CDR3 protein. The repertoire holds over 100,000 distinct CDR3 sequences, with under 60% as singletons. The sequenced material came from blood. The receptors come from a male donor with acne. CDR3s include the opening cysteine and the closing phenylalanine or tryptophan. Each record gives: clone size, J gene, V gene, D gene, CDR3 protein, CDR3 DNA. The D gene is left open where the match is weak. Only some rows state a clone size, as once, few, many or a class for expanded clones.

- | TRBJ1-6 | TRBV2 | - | CASLVGSNSPLHF | TGTGCCAGCTTGGTAGGGTCCAATTCACCCCTCCACTTT
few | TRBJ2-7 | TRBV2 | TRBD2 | CASSGLAGDVEQYF | TGTGCCAGCAGTGGACTAGCGGGAGATGTCGAGCAGTACTTC
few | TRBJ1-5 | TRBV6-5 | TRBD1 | CASSRDRVLDQPQHF | TGTGCCAGCAGCCGAGACAGGGTTCTGGATCAGCCCCAGCATTTT
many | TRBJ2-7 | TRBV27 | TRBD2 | CASRRGSGTRYEQYF | TGTGCCAGCAGAAGGGGTAGCGGGACTCGCTACGAGCAGTACTTC
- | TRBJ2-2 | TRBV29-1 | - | CSVEDRGRNRAREELFF | TGCAGCGTTGAAGATAGGGGACGCAACAGGGCCCGGGAGGAGCTGTTTTTT
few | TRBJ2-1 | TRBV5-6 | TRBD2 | CASSLASGRASNEQFF | TGTGCCAGCAGCTTGGCTAGCGGGAGGGCCTCAAATGAGCAGTTCTTC
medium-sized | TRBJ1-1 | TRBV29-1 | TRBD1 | CSVRQGAAEAFF | TGCAGCGTGCGACAGGGGGCGGCTGAAGCTTTCTTT
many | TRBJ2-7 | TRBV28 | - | CASRLNSYEQYF | TGTGCCAGCAGGTTGAACTCCTACGAGCAGTACTTC
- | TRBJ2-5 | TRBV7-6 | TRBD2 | CASSTGLAEVFGDLWETQYF | TGTGCCAGCAGCACCGGACTAGCGGAGGTCTTCGGGGACCTGTGGGAGACCCAGTACTTC
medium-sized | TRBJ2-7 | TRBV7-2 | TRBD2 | CASSSYPGLAYEQYF | TGTGCCAGCAGCTCCTATCCGGGACTAGCTTACGAGCAGTACTTC
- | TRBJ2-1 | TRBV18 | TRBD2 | CASRAGGSYNEQFF | TGTGCCAGTCGAGCGGGAGGGAGCTACAATGAGCAGTTCTTC
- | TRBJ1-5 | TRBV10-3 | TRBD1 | CAISESGQIRNQPQHF | TGTGCCATCAGTGAGTCGGGACAGATACGCAATCAGCCCCAGCATTTT
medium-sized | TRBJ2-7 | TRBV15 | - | CATSRGGGQMNSYEQYF | TGTGCCACCAGCAGAGGAGGCGGGCAGATGAACTCCTACGAGCAGTACTTC
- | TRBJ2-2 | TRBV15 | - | CATSRDQLRAWAGELFF | TGTGCCACCAGCAGAGATCAGTTGAGGGCGTGGGCCGGGGAGCTGTTTTTT
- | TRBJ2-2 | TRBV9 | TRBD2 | CASSELTSGRATTGELFF | TGTGCCAGCAGCGAACTTACTAGCGGGAGGGCCACCACCGGGGAGCTGTTTTTT
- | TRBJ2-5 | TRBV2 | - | CASSEAGPGTETQYF | TGTGCCAGCAGTGAAGCGGGCCCCGGAACTGAGACCCAGTACTTC
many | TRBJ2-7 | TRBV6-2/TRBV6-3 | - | CASSYLEGSYEQYF | TGTGCCAGCAGTTACTTGGAGGGCTCCTACGAGCAGTACTTC
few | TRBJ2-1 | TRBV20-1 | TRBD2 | CSASRGSFSYNEQFF | TGCAGTGCTAGTCGCGGGAGTTTCTCCTACAATGAGCAGTTCTTC
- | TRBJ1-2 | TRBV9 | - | CASSTPRIPKVDLNGYTF | TGTGCCAGCAGCACCCCGAGGATACCTAAGGTCGACCTCAATGGCTACACCTTC
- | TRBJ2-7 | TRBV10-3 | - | CTISESRGFEQYF | TGTACCATCAGTGAGTCGAGAGGATTCGAGCAGTACTTC
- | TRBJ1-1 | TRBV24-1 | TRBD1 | CATMGQEHTEAFF | TGTGCCACCATGGGACAGGAGCACACTGAAGCTTTCTTT
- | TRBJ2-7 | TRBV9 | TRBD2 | CASSPGLDYEQYF | TGTGCCAGCAGCCCGGGACTAGACTACGAGCAGTACTTC
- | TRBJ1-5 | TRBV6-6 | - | CASSYGQSNQPQHF | TGTGCCAGCAGTTATGGGCAGAGCAATCAGCCCCAGCATTTT
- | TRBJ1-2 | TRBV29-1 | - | CSVVSEGKEGYTF | TGCAGCGTTGTCTCAGAGGGGAAGGAGGGCTACACCTTC
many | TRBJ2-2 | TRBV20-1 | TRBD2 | CSARDPLLAGGHTGELFF | TGCAGTGCTAGAGATCCGCTACTAGCGGGAGGCCACACCGGGGAGCTGTTTTTT
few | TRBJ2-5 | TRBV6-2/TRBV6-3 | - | CASFTGLVGETQYF | TGTGCCAGCTTCACGGGACTGGTGGGAGAGACCCAGTACTTC
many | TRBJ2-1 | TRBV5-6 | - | CASSFTGFRNEQFF | TGTGCCAGCAGCTTCACAGGGTTCCGCAATGAGCAGTTCTTC
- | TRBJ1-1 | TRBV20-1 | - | CSAETSTGTEAFF | TGCAGTGCTGAGACATCTACGGGCACTGAAGCTTTCTTT
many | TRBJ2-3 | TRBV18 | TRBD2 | CASSGSAGASTDTQYF | TGTGCCAGCTCAGGCTCAGCGGGGGCTAGCACAGATACGCAGTATTTT
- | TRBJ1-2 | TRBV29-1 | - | CSDEAVLDGYTF | TGCAGCGATGAGGCAGTTCTAGACGGCTACACCTTC
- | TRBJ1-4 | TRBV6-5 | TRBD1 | CASSRQGTLEKLFF | TGTGCCAGCAGTCGACAGGGGACTCTGGAAAAACTGTTTTTT
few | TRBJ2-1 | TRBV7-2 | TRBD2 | CASKGLAEVF | TGTGCCAGCAAAGGACTAGCGGAGGTCTTC
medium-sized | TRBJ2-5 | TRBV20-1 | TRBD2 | CSARAVGLGQETQYF | TGCAGTGCTAGAGCGGTAGGACTAGGGCAAGAGACCCAGTACTTC
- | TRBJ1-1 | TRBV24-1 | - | CATSASDEAFF | TGTGCCACCAGTGCCTCAGATGAAGCTTTCTTT
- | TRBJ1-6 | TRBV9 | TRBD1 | CASSGGGQLHF | TGTGCCAGCAGCGGGGGGGGACAGCTCCACTTT